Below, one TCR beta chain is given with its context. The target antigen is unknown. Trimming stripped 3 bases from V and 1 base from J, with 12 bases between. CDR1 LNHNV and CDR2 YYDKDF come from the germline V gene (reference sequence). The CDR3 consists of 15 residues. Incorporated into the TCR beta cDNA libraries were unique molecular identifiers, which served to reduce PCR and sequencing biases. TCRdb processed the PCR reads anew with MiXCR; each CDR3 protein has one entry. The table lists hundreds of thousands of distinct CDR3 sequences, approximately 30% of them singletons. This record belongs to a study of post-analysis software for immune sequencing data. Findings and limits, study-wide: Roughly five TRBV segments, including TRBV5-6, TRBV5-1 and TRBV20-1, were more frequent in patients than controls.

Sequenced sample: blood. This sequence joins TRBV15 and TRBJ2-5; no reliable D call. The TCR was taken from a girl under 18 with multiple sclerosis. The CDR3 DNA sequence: TGTGCCACCAGCAGCCTCCCCCGGCTCCAAGAGACCCAGTACTTC. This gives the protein CATSSLPRLQETQYF.